This T cell receptor (beta chain) was identified in a study of post-analysis software for immune sequencing data. Study at large: There were relapsing-remitting, secondary progressive and progressive-relapsing multiple sclerosis among the disease courses included.

Study-wide points: Samples sharing a preparation batch grouped tightly together when assessed by F measure. The study found TRBV5-6, TRBV5-1 and TRBV20-1 among five TRBV segments more frequent in patients than controls. The study found significantly lower normalized Chao1 diversity in multiple sclerosis patients than in controls.

This clonotype showed up just once. Its antigen is unidentified. The length of the CDR3 is 13 residues. V trimming: 5 bases; J trimming: 5 bases; junction bases outside the gene matches: 4. Germline V gives CDR1 SEHNR, CDR2 FQNEAQ (reference sequence). Unique molecular identifiers were present in the TCR beta cDNA libraries. It was from roughly 1 to 10 million T cells that around 500,000 cDNA molecules came. TCRdb itself ran the PCR reads through MiXCR, one entry per CDR3 protein. There are 600,000 to 750,000 distinct CDR3 sequences in the sample; more than 50% occur only once, and around 11% lies in the top ten.

The TCR sequence derives from a girl aged 2-9 years with multiple sclerosis. Material for sequencing was blood. The rearrangement links TRBV7-9 to TRBJ2-7; 9 nucleotides align to TRBD1. CDR3 sequence reads: CASSGGQGHEQYF. The CDR3 region has the DNA TGTGCCAGCAGCGGGGGACAGGGCCACGAGCAGTACTTC.